The text below deals with one T cell receptor (beta chain). The source of the sample is a study of blood T cell repertoires in COVID-19. Study-level background: Italy, Spain and the United States were the sources of the convalescent and acute COVID-19 samples. PBMCs, B-cell-depleted T cells, or T cells were the source of the cDNA or gDNA that made up the material.

The germline CDR1 and CDR2 sequences are SGHAT and FQNNGV. The CDR3 extends over 14 amino acids. V was clipped by 5 bases and J by 3 bases; unmatched bases: 3. Original handling: Scientists estimated how many nucleated cells there were by amplifying reference gene primers. Profiling relied on immunoSEQ multiplex PCR, and the TCRdb table lists in-frame clones only, not all of them. For V, J and clone size, that table is used; D and trimming come from the DNA. The sample has 80,000 to 90,000 clones; approximately 87% are singletons. Source material: peripheral blood. This TCR was sampled from a woman aged 70 to 79 with acute or convalescent COVID-19. The chain links TRBV11-2 to TRBJ1-4, with 7 bases fitting TRBD1. The CDR3 protein is CASSRTGANEKLFF. In nucleotides, the CDR3 is TGTGCCAGCAGCAGAACAGGGGCTAATGAAAAACTGTTTTTT.